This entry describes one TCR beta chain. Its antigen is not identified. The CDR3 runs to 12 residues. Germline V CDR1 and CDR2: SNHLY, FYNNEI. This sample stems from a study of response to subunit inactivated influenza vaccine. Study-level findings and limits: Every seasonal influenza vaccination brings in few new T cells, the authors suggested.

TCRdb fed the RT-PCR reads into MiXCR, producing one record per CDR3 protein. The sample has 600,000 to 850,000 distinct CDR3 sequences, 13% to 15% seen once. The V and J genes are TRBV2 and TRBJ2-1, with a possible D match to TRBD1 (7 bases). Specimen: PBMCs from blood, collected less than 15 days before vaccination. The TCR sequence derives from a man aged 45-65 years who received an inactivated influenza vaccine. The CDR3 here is CGETRQGEEQFF. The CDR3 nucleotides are TGTGGAGAGACTAGACAGGGCGAGGAGCAGTTCTTC. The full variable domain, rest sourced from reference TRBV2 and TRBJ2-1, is EPEVTQTPSHQVTQMGQEVILRCVPISNHLYFYWYRQILGQKVEFLVSFYNNEISEKSEIFDDQFSVERPDGSNFTLKIRSTKLEDSAMYFCGETRQGEEQFFGPGTRLTVL.